This entry is about one T cell receptor beta chain. Germline lookup yields CDR1 SGHTA and CDR2 FQGNSA. There are 20 residues in the CDR3. Trimming pared 0 bases from V and 2 bases from J, leaving 26 bases between. The sample is drawn from a study of T-cell reconstitution after alpha-beta-depleted transplantation in children. As it was prepared, the TCRbeta library received unique molecular identifiers. TCRdb itself ran the PCR reads through MiXCR, one entry per CDR3 protein. This sample has 530,000 or so distinct CDR3 sequences, with more than 20% found just once. The starting material was PBMCs, obtained before TCRalphabeta/CD19-depleted stem cell transplant. This TCR was sampled from a boy younger than two with Wiskott-Aldrich syndrome, due to receive a stem cell transplant. The V gene is TRBV7-2, the J gene TRBJ2-7; D may be TRBD1 or TRBD2 (5 bases each). The chain's CDR3 is CASSLAGVGRFGAKPYEQYF. CDR3 nucleotide sequence: TGTGCCAGCAGCTTAGCTGGAGTGGGTCGATTCGGGGCTAAGCCCTACGAGCAGTACTTC.